This paragraph reports one T cell receptor beta chain. This clonotype was found many times. Its antigen is unknown. No much larger clone is present one base from it, and per-base qualities are unavailable. The CDR3 goes from the cysteine to the phenylalanine over 13 residues. Left in the record is the CDR3 DNA by itself, 39 bases read in frame from the first base. Taken from the germline V gene, the CDR1 and CDR2 loops are SGHNT and YENEEA. V is reduced by 5 bases and J by 3 bases, leaving a spacing of 10 bases between them. Libraries were made using multiplex PCR. The sequencer listed for this sample is Illumina HiSeq 4000. To build TCR beta libraries, CDR3 regions were amplified by Arm-PCR using iRepertoire HTBI primers. Before sequencing, the PCR products underwent gel purification. On the study's bioinformatics: A total of some 65 TRBV and under 15 TRBJ segments were identified across samples and were used for gene usage analysis of CDR3 amino acid clonotypes. Filtered high-quality paired reads were merged into contigs using COPE and FqMerger. BLAST was used to align contigs to IMGT TRBV, TRBD and TRBJ reference genes, with CDR3 defined following IMGT. Any clonotype with a frequency above 0.1% was counted as a highly expanded clone. Shannon entropy served as the measure of repertoire diversity, while the Gini coefficient captured V-J evenness. Clonotypes shared by more than one individual were considered public. TCRdb passed the public sequencing reads through fastp at Q25 and MiXCR, retaining productive beta sequences. Each CDR3 protein appears once, grouped with its most common genes and DNA. None of the V and J calls come from the authors' own analysis; TCRdb made them. For this sample there are about 290,000 distinct CDR3 sequences; around 23% appear just once. The ten largest clonotypes hold approximately 53% of the sample.

In light of the paper, this sample's time point label describes: persistent/refractory GD, antithyroid drugs over 5 years with positive TRAb. For both TCR sequencing and RNA sequencing, RNA was extracted from PBMCs using TRIzol. Graves' disease was diagnosed according to American Thyroid Association guidelines. The patients came from an endocrinology department in Xi'an, China. From each patient, 8 to 10 milliliters of peripheral blood was collected into an EDTA anticoagulant tube. PBMCs were isolated by Ficoll Paque Plus density gradient separation without further T cell sorting. An Agilent 2100 Bioanalyzer and agarose gel were used to check RNA quality, and a NanoDrop 2000 was used to measure RNA concentration. This entry belongs to a study of regulatory T cells in long-lasting Graves disease (dated by TCRdb to about 2021). With regard to the full study: Persistent Graves' disease was defined as persistently positive TSH receptor autoantibodies together with antithyroid drug treatment for over 5 years. TCR sequencing covered some 13 persistent and approximately 20 newly diagnosed Graves' disease patients, about 35 samples in total. On average, persistent Graves' disease patients in the clinical cohort had been on antithyroid drugs for about 9.3 years. Peripheral blood TCR sequencing and RNA sequencing compared persistent Graves' disease patients with newly diagnosed Graves' disease patients. The study was conducted in China and was registered as a clinical trial. Overall results and qualifications from the work: Preferential use of TRBV28, TRBJ1-2 and TRBJ2-5 was observed in persistent disease, whereas TRBV20-1 and TRBJ2-1 were favored in newly diagnosed disease. The authors acknowledged the small sample size as a limitation that may reduce accuracy. Persistent patients shared more public clonotypes among themselves (2,741) than newly diagnosed patients did (more than 950). Compared with newly diagnosed patients, persistent Graves' disease patients had lower TCR Shannon entropy and fewer highly expanded clones, which suggests clonal expansion. Sequencing and analysis were limited to the TCR beta chain. Because the primary lesion, thyroid tissue, could not be accessed, the study looked at peripheral blood alone.

The sample consisted of peripheral blood mononuclear cells (PBMCs), taken when the disease was refractory, from a patient treated with antithyroid drugs. The receptor's source is a female donor with Graves disease. Recombination linked TRBV11-3 to TRBJ1-1; too little of a D gene remains to name it. The CDR3 sequence is CASSRGQDTEAFF. The sequenced DNA: TGTGCCAGCAGCCGAGGGCAGGACACTGAAGCTTTCTTT.